A single sample gave rise to the 15 T cell receptor beta chains below, sequenced in a study of shared clonotypes between healthy human individuals. CD45RO-negative CD8 cells positively selected for CCR7 made up the naive population, which excluded terminally differentiated effector memory CD45RA+ cells. Libraries were prepared by immunoSEQ multiplex PCR; TCRdb keeps only in-frame clonotypes and omits some of them. This table holds about 2 million clones, about 95% found once. Source material: naive CD8+ T cells sorted from blood. These receptor sequences come from a man younger than 30 in good health.

The genes are TRBV29-1 and TRBJ2-7, with 9 bases identical to TRBD1. Germline CDR1 and CDR2: SQVTM and ANQGSEA. This CDR3 is built from 13 residues. The J segment lost 4 bases and the V segment lost 8 bases, leaving 9 bases of the junction unmatched. Here the CDR3 reads CSTFRTGEYEQYF. In nucleotides, the CDR3 is TGCAGCACCTTCCGGACAGGGGAATACGAGCAGTACTTC.

This chain joins TRBV5-1 and TRBJ2-3; 8 bases are shared with TRBD2. The CDR3 consists of 15 residues. Per germline, CDR1 SGHRS and CDR2 YFSETQ. J was trimmed by 3 bases and V by 2 bases; bases with no gene match: 5. The CDR3 DNA sequence: TGCGCCAGCAGCTTACGGGAGGGCCTAACAGATACGCAGTATTTT. This encodes CASSLREGLTDTQYF.

The V call is TRBV5-4, the J call TRBJ2-5; 8 nucleotides line up with TRBD2. Unmatched junction bases numbered 8, after V lost 6 bases and J lost 4 bases. Germline CDR1 and CDR2: SGHNT and YYREEE (reference sequence). CDR3 length: 14 amino acids. CDR3 residues: CASTLGGESETQYF. In nucleotides, the CDR3 is TGTGCCAGCACCCTCGGGGGGGAATCAGAGACCCAGTACTTC.

J is TRBJ2-2 and V is TRBV4-3, with TRBD2 identical over 8 bases. Germline V gives CDR1 LGHNA, CDR2 YSLEER. CDR3 size: 17 residues. The V segment lost 0 bases and the J segment 4 bases; nucleotides outside the gene matches: 7. CDR3 in amino acids: CASSQDTGGAGTGELFF. The DNA of the CDR3 is TGCGCCAGCAGCCAAGATACGGGAGGGGCCGGCACCGGGGAGCTGTTTTTT.

The genes are TRBV2 and TRBJ2-7; 8 bases are shared with TRBD2. Germline CDR1 and CDR2: SNHLY and FYNNEI. The CDR3 runs 15 residues. V lost 3 bases and J lost 0; bases outside the gene matches: 4. The CDR3 reads CASSDPGTSSYEQYF. CDR3 DNA sequence: TGTGCCAGCAGTGATCCCGGGACTAGCTCCTACGAGCAGTACTTC.

The chain combines TRBV9 with TRBJ1-6, with 7 positions matching TRBD1. Germline V gives CDR1 SGDLS, CDR2 YYNGEE. Trimming at V came to 3 bases and at J to 2 bases, leaving 8 bases not matched to a gene. This CDR3 spans 17 amino acids. This chain's CDR3 is CASSGPGTATYNSPLHF. In DNA, the CDR3 is TGTGCCAGCAGCGGTCCCGGGACAGCAACCTATAATTCACCCCTCCACTTT.

The chain combines TRBV5-4 with TRBJ1-1, with 7 bases fitting TRBD1. The CDR3 runs 14 residues. Germline V gene lookup returns CDR1 SGHNT and CDR2 YYREEE (reference sequence). The V segment lost 3 bases and the J segment 4 bases; nucleotides outside the gene matches: 6. The CDR3 loop reads CASSWDRITTEAFF. As DNA, the CDR3 is TGTGCCAGCAGCTGGGACAGAATAACCACTGAAGCTTTCTTT.

V gene TRBV20-1 combines with J gene TRBJ2-7; D possibly uses TRBD1 or TRBD2 (5 bases each). CDR1 and CDR2 (germline): DFQATT, SNEGSKA (reference sequence). The length of the CDR3 is 11 residues. V was trimmed by 7 bases and J by 6 bases, leaving 13 bases between them. The CDR3 region has the DNA TGCAGTGTCAGGATAGGGACCGAGCAGTACTTC. Translation: CSVRIGTEQYF.

This chain uses TRBV4-1 with TRBJ2-3, with 7 bases lining up with TRBD1. The V segment lost 0 bases and the J segment 4 bases; nucleotides outside the gene matches: 4. Germline V gives CDR1 MGHRA, CDR2 YSYEKL. This CDR3 comprises 15 residues. CDR3 loop: CASSQDRGQADTQYF. The CDR3 DNA reads TGCGCCAGCAGCCAAGATAGGGGGCAGGCAGATACGCAGTATTTT.

V gene TRBV4-1 combines with J gene TRBJ2-7, with 7 positions matching TRBD2. CDR1 and CDR2 from the germline V gene are MGHRA and YSYEKL. The trim removed 0 bases at V and 4 bases at J, leaving 3 bases unmatched. This CDR3 region has 14 residues. As DNA, the CDR3 is TGCGCCAGCAGCCAAGAGGGAGGGTTTTACGAGCAGTACTTC. Translating gives CASSQEGGFYEQYF.

This clone was counted only a few times. The rearrangement links TRBV2 to TRBJ2-7; D unclear. Trimming removed 6 bases at V and 0 bases at J, with 12 bases between. The CDR3 extends over 14 amino acids. CDR1 is SNHLY, CDR2 FYNNEI, per germline. The CDR3 reads CASRRSASSYEQYF. CDR3 nucleotide sequence: TGTGCCAGCAGGAGGTCGGCGAGCTCCTACGAGCAGTACTTC.

The V and J genes are TRBV2 and TRBJ2-7; D remains ambiguous. This CDR3 spans 12 amino acids. CDR1 and CDR2 (germline): SNHLY, FYNNEI. Trimming removed 4 bases at V and 3 bases at J, with 7 bases between. CDR3 region: CASSVELYEQYF. The CDR3 DNA sequence: TGTGCCAGCAGTGTCGAACTCTACGAGCAGTACTTC.

Of note for this clone: At one end the junction does not follow the germline gene, possibly because of a read error. The chain recombines TRBV6-1 with TRBJ1-2, with D possibly TRBD1 on 6 matching bases. The CDR3 loop spans 8 amino acids. Germline CDR1 and CDR2: MNHNS and SASEGT. Written as DNA, the CDR3 is TGTGCCAGCAGTAGACAGGACTTC. Translated, it gives CASSRQDF.

The chain has TRBV15 and TRBJ2-3; weak D call: TRBD2 (6 bases). Trimming left V 0 bases short and J 0 bases short, with 10 bases between. CDR1 is LNHNV, CDR2 YYDKDF, per germline (reference sequence). CDR3 length: 16 residues. CDR3 sequence: CATSRDTGTSTDTQYF. The CDR3 DNA follows: TGTGCCACCAGCAGAGATACCGGGACTAGCACAGATACGCAGTATTTT. Based on the CDR3 plus reference TRBV15 and TRBJ2-3, the full variable domain is DAMVIQNPRYQVTQFGKPVTLSCSQTLNHNVMYWYQQKSSQAPKLLFHYYDKDFNNEADTPDNFQSRRPNTSFCFLDIRSPGLGDTAMYLCATSRDTGTSTDTQYFGPGTRLTVL.

V usage is TRBV28 and J usage is TRBJ2-3; D is tentatively TRBD1 or TRBD2 (5 bases each). Trimming took 4 bases from V and 5 from J, leaving 16 bases between them. Germline CDR1 and CDR2: MDHEN and SYDVKM. CDR3 length: 15 residues. In DNA form, the CDR3 reads TGTGCCAGCAGTTCCGGGACGCCGGGCGGAGATACGCAGTATTTT. Amino acid sequence: CASSSGTPGGDTQYF.